This TCR beta chain was documented in a study of cytomegalovirus exposure and HLA in healthy donors. General study points: The investigators catalogued 150 to 200 TCR beta chains as cytomegalovirus-associated.

For this clone: What it recognizes is unknown.

Sequencing was performed with immunoSEQ multiplex PCR; in TCRdb, only in-frame clones are kept and a portion is missing. The sample contains 100,000 to 150,000 clones, about 88% of which appear only once. The germline V gene has CDR1 LGHNA and CDR2 YSLEER. This CDR3 spans 15 amino acids. Trimming left V 4 bases short and J 0 bases short, with 10 bases between. This TCR came from a man aged 30 to 39 in good health and CMV-seronegative. This chain joins TRBV4-3 and TRBJ2-1; D unresolved. The sequenced material came from PBMCs. The CDR3 nucleotides are TGCGCCAGCAGCCCTCATGTCAGCTCCTACAATGAGCAGTTCTTC. It codes for CASSPHVSSYNEQFF.